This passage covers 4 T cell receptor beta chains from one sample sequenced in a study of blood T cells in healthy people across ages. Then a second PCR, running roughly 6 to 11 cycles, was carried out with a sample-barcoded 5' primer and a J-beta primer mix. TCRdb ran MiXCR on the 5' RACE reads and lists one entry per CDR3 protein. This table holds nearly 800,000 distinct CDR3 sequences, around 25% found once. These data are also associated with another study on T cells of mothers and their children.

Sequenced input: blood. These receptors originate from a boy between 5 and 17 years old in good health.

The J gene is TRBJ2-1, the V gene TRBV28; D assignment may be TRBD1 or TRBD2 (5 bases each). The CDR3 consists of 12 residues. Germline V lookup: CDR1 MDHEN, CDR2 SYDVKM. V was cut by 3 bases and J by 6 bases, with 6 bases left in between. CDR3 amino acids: CASSFGANEQFF. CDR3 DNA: TGTGCCAGCAGTTTCGGGGCCAATGAGCAGTTCTTC.

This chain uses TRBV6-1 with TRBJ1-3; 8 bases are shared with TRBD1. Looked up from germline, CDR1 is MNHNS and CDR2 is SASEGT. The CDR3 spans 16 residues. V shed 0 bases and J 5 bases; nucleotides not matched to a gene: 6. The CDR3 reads CASSEAPGQGRNTIYF. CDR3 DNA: TGTGCCAGCAGTGAAGCCCCCGGACAGGGCCGAAACACCATATATTTT.

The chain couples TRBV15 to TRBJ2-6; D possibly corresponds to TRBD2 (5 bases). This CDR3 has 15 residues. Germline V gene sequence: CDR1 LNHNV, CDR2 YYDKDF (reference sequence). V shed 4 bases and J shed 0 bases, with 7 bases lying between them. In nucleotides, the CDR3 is TGTGCCACCAGCATCGGGGACTCTGGGGCCAACGTCCTGACTTTC. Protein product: CATSIGDSGANVLTF.

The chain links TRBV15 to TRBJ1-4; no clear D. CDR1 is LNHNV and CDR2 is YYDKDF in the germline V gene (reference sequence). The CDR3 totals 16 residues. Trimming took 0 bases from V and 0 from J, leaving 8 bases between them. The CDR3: CATSRDPVATNEKLFF. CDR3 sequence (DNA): TGTGCCACCAGCAGAGATCCGGTGGCAACTAATGAAAAACTGTTTTTT.